This T cell receptor (beta chain) appears in the sequencing data of a study of blood T cell repertoires in COVID-19. V dropped 1 base and J dropped 2; count of bases not matched to a gene: 13. Germline V gives CDR1 MGHRA, CDR2 YSYEKL. CDR3 length: 20 residues. TCRdb's copy holds only in-frame clones and misses some; the assay was immunoSEQ multiplex PCR. The sample lists approximately 250,000 clones; more than 75% were seen once. The specimen was peripheral blood. The chain employs TRBV4-1 and TRBJ1-5; 11 nucleotides agree with TRBD1. The receptor was derived from a woman between 55 and 75 years old who had recovered from COVID-19. CDR3: CASSQAPWTGGPIGNQPQHF. The DNA of the CDR3 is TGCGCCAGCAGCCAAGCCCCCTGGACAGGGGGCCCGATCGGCAATCAGCCCCAGCATTTT.